This TCR beta chain was recorded in a study of control samples from healthy donors and cancer patients. This CDR3 comprises 13 residues. The J segment lost 5 bases and the V segment lost 4 bases, leaving 0 bases of the junction unmatched. Germline values: CDR1 MNHEY, CDR2 SMNVEV (reference sequence). Here immunoSEQ multiplex PCR was the method, and the copy in TCRdb shows in-frame clones only, minus some. The sample lists roughly 69,000 clones, about 83% occurring once. Sequencing was done on a sample of blood. This receptor was taken from a man between 60 and 75 years old in good health. This chain links TRBV27 with TRBJ2-1, with 9 bases identical to TRBD1. The CDR3 protein is CASSWDRDNEQFF. The CDR3 DNA sequence: TGTGCCAGCAGTTGGGACAGGGACAATGAGCAGTTCTTC.